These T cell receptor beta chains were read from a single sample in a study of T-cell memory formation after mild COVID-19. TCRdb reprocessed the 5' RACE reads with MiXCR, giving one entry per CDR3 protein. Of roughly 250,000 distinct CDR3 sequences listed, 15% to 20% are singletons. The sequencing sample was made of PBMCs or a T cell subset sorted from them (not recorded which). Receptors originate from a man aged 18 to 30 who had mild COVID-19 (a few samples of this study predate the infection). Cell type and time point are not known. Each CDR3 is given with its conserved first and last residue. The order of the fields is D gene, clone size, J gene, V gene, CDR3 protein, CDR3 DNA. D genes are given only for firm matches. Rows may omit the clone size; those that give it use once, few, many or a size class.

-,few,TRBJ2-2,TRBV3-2,CAIPSEQANTGELFF,TGTGCCATCCCATCGGAGCAAGCGAACACCGGGGAGCTGTTTTTT
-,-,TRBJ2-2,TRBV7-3,CASKSYTGELFF,TGTGCCAGCAAGAGTTACACCGGGGAGCTGTTTTTT
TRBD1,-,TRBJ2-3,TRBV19,CARIQGADSTDTQYF,TGTGCCAGGATCCAGGGGGCGGATAGCACAGATACGCAGTATTTT
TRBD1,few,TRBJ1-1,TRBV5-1,CASSSTGILGDTEAFF,TGCGCCAGCAGCTCGACAGGGATTTTGGGCGACACTGAAGCTTTCTTT
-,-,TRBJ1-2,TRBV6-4,CASSALLPSLYGYTF,TGTGCCAGCAGTGCCCTTCTTCCAAGTCTCTATGGCTACACCTTC
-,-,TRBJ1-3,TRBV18,CASSVTVGSGNTIYF,TGTGCCAGCTCGGTCACGGTGGGCTCTGGAAACACCATATATTTT
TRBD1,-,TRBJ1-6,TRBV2,CASSATRDRGNSPLHF,TGTGCCAGCAGCGCTACCCGTGACAGGGGCAATTCACCCCTCCACTTT
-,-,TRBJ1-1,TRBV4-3,CASSQARTVVTEAFF,TGCGCCAGCAGCCAAGCAAGGACGGTGGTCACTGAAGCTTTCTTT
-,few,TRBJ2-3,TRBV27,CASLYSGSSTDTQYF,TGTGCCAGCCTATACTCAGGGTCTAGCACAGATACGCAGTATTTT
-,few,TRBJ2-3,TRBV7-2,CASSSFGTDTQYF,TGTGCCAGCAGCTCGTTCGGCACAGATACGCAGTATTTT
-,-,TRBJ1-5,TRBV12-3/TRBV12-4,CASSLVLQDNQPQHF,TGTGCCAGCAGTTTAGTTCTACAGGACAATCAGCCCCAGCATTTT
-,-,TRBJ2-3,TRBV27,CASSLLVGTDTQYF,TGTGCCAGCAGTTTACTGGTGGGCACAGATACGCAGTATTTT
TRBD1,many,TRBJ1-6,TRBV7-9,CAIGSGTGYNSPLHF,TGTGCCATCGGATCCGGGACAGGGTATAATTCACCCCTCCACTTT
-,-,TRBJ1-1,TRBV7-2,CASSVTMNTEAFF,TGTGCCAGCAGCGTCACCATGAACACTGAAGCTTTCTTT